What follows is one TCR beta chain and its context. As yet, its antigen is unknown. The sample originates from a study of T cells after yellow fever vaccination. Study outcomes and limitations: Among primary-vaccination clones, most reappeared after the booster, at almost 98% for CD4 and approximately 88% for CD8. It was a weaker secondary response, yet one that peaked faster, at day 5 versus 15. Only a small proportion of the clonotypes turned up in both the CD4 and the CD8 compartments, likely arising from convergent recombination.

Germline V gene sequence: CDR1 SGHVS, CDR2 FNYEAQ. V dropped 5 bases and J dropped 2; count of bases not matched to a gene: 6. This CDR3 has 15 amino acids. Production of TCR cDNA was by 5'RACE template switching, which also added a universal primer site and UMIs. TCRdb re-derived calls from the 5' RACE reads in MiXCR, one entry per CDR3 protein. The sample holds 450,000 to 650,000 distinct CDR3 sequences, 20% to 25% seen once. The origin of this receptor is a man between 18 and 35 years old who received the YFV17D yellow fever vaccine. The chain links TRBV7-6 to TRBJ2-5; 9 nucleotides align to TRBD2. The sequenced sample was PBMCs, obtained approximately 20 days after the first yellow fever vaccination. Here the CDR3 reads CASSPLAGEQETQYF. The CDR3 region has the DNA TGTGCCAGCAGCCCGTTAGCGGGAGAACAAGAGACCCAGTACTTC.